This TCR beta chain was documented in a study of shared clonotypes between healthy human individuals. Study overall: Each donor had three CD4 naive, three CD4 memory, two CD8 naive and one CD8 memory plate.

As regards this clone: Its cognate antigen is unknown.

Naive-designated CD8 cells lacked CD45RO, were positively enriched for CCR7, and omitted terminally differentiated effector memory CD45RA+ cells. Study-wide findings and caveats: Relative to their counterparts shared across all four donors, non-shared clonotypes exhibited diminished generation probabilities. Only blood was sampled, and tissue TCR repertoires likely differ from blood ones.

With 3 bases removed from V and 5 bases from J, the gap between germline ends came to 11 bases. The germline V gene has CDR1 SNHLY and CDR2 FYNNEI. This CDR3 region has 13 residues. Assay execution took place at the deep level. Measured with immunoSEQ multiplex PCR; TCRdb has only the in-frame clones, and not every one. This table has millions of clones, about 94% appearing once. The rearrangement uses TRBV2 and TRBJ2-7, with D hard to call. This clonotype was sampled from a man between 18 and 35 years old in good health. The sequencing input was naive CD8+ T cells sorted from blood. The CDR3 DNA is TGTGCCAGCAGTGACTGGGGTTTCGACGAGCAGTACTTC. It codes for CASSDWGFDEQYF.